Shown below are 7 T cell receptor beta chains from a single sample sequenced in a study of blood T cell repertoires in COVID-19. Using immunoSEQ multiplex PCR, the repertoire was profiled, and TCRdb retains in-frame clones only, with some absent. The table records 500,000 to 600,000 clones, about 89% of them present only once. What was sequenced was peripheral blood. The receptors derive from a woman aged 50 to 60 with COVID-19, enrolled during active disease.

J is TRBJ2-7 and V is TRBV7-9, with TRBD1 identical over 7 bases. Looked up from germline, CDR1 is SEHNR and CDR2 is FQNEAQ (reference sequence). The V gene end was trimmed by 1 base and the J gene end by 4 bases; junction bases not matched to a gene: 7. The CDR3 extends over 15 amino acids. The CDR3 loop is CASSLVSDRAYEQYF. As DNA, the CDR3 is TGTGCCAGCAGCTTAGTTAGTGACAGGGCTTACGAGCAGTACTTC. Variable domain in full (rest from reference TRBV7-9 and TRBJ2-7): DTGVSQNPRHKITKRGQNVTFRCDPISEHNRLYWYRQTLGQGPEFLTYFQNEAQLEKSRLLSDRFSAERPKGSFSTLEIQRTEQGDSAMYLCASSLVSDRAYEQYFGPGTRLTVT.

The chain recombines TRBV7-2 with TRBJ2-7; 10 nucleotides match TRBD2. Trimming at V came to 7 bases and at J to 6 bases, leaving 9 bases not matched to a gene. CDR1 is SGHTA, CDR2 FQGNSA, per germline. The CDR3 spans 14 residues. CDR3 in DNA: TGTGCCAGCACCGGACTAGCGGCCCGCTCCGAGCAGTACTTC. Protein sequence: CASTGLAARSEQYF.

In nucleotides, the CDR3 is TGTGCCAGCAGCCTCTTTCAGAGGGAGCAGTACTTC. Amino acids: CASSLFQREQYF. This sequence joins TRBV6-5 and TRBJ2-7; the D is unclear. The V gene's germline CDR1 is MNHEY and CDR2 SVGAGI. With 6 bases removed from V and 7 bases from J, the gap between germline ends came to 13 bases. The CDR3 contains 12 residues.

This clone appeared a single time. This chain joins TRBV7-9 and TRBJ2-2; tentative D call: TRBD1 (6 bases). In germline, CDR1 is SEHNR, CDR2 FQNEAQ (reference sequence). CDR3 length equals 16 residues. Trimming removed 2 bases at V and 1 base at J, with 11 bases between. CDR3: CASSLSVGQNTGELFF. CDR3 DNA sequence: TGTGCCAGCAGCTTAAGCGTGGGACAGAACACCGGGGAGCTGTTTTTT.

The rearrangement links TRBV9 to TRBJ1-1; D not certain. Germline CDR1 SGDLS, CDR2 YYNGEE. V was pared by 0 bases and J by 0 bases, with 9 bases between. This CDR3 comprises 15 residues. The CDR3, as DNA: TGTGCCAGCAGCGTAGAACCGGGTTTGAACACTGAAGCTTTCTTT. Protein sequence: CASSVEPGLNTEAFF.

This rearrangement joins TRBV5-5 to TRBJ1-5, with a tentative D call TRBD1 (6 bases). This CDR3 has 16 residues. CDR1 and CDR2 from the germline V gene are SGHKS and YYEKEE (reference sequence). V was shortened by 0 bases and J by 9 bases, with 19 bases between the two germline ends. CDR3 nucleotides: TGTGCCAGCAGCTTGGGAGTCGGGGGGAGAGGGGGGCCCCAGCATTTT. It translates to CASSLGVGGRGGPQHF.

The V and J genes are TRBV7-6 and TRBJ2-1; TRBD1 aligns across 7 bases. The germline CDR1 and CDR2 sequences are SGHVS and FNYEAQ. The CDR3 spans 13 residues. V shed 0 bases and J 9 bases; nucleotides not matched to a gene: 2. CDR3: CASSLAGQVEQFF. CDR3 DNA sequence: TGTGCCAGCAGCTTAGCTGGACAGGTTGAGCAGTTCTTC.